The 27 T cell receptor beta chains reported below all come from one sample, sequenced in a study of CD8+ T cells in alopecia areata. Reverse transcription of extracted RNA yielded cDNA, which provided the sequencing template. Profiled with immunoSEQ multiplex PCR; TCRdb holds only in-frame clones, not every one. Seen here are more than 150,000 clones, around 49% observed once, and the top ten hold over 9.5%. Treatment described: oral pan-JAK inhibitor, 5-10 mg twice daily. The source material was CD8+ T cells sorted from blood, sampled around week 54, from a patient treated with tofacitinib. These receptors were collected from a human donor with alopecia areata.

The chain employs TRBV29-1 and TRBJ2-5, with 8 bases fitting TRBD1. The V gene end was trimmed by 5 bases and the J gene end by 0 bases; junction bases not matched to a gene: 2. CDR1 and CDR2 from the germline V gene are SQVTM and ANQGSEA. The CDR3 is made up of 13 amino acids. The CDR3 sequence is CSVWTGNQETQYF. The CDR3 DNA is TGCAGCGTTTGGACAGGGAACCAAGAGACCCAGTACTTC.

The rearrangement joins TRBV6-6 to TRBJ1-2; D unresolved. Trimming took 3 bases from V and 1 from J, leaving 6 bases between them. This CDR3 is built from 13 residues. Germline V lookup: CDR1 MNHNY, CDR2 SVGAGI (reference sequence). The CDR3 is CASSYEDNYGYTF. CDR3 DNA: TGTGCCAGCAGTTATGAGGATAACTATGGCTACACCTTC.

This chain joins TRBV19 and TRBJ1-1; D ambiguous. The germline gives CDR1 LNHDA, CDR2 SQIVND (reference sequence). The V end was cut by 5 bases, the J end by 5 bases, with 12 bases between. This CDR3 is 13 amino acids long. In nucleotides, the CDR3 is TGTGCCAGTAGTTTACTCCCGGCTACTGAAGCTTTCTTT. Translating gives CASSLLPATEAFF.

This clone was seen only a few times. The CDR3, as DNA: TGCGCCAGCAGTTCCGACTCAACCACCCGCTCCTACGAGCAGTACTTC. It encodes CASSSDSTTRSYEQYF. This sequence joins TRBV5-1 and TRBJ2-7, with D uncertain. The CDR3 has 16 residues. V was clipped by 5 bases and J by 0 bases, with 18 bases between them. CDR1 SGHRS and CDR2 YFSETQ come from the germline V gene.

This sequence joins TRBV30 and TRBJ2-6; D possibly corresponds to TRBD1 (5 bases). Per the germline V gene, CDR1 is GTSNPN and CDR2 is SVGIG (reference sequence). V dropped 5 bases and J dropped 0 bases, with 14 bases sitting between them. The CDR3 covers 16 residues. The CDR3 DNA is TGTGCCTGGTCCAGGGCGCTCGTCTCTGGGGCCAACGTCCTGACTTTC. Translating gives CAWSRALVSGANVLTF.

The chain uses TRBV9 and TRBJ2-1; D remains unclear. From germline, CDR1 is SGDLS and CDR2 YYNGEE. The CDR3 consists of 15 residues. Trimming stripped 3 bases from V and 4 bases from J, with 14 bases between. The CDR3 reads CASSARTAAYNEQFF. The CDR3 nucleotides read TGTGCCAGCAGCGCCCGTACGGCCGCTTACAATGAGCAGTTCTTC.

This sequence joins TRBV7-6 and TRBJ2-2; D possibly corresponds to TRBD1 (6 bases). There are 16 residues in the CDR3. Germline loops: CDR1 SGHVS, CDR2 FNYEAQ. Trimming pared 7 bases from V and 4 bases from J, leaving 19 bases between. This CDR3 reads CASIPPGRGLTGELFF. CDR3 nucleotides: TGTGCCAGCATCCCTCCCGGCAGGGGCCTCACCGGGGAGCTGTTTTTT.

The V gene is TRBV25-1, the J gene TRBJ1-5, with TRBD1 identical over 7 bases. The CDR3 sequence is 16 residues long. Per the germline V gene, CDR1 is MGHDK and CDR2 is SYGVNS. V lost 3 bases, J lost 3 bases, and 8 bases stayed unmatched. CDR3 coding DNA: TGTGCCAGCAGTGAGTCTTCCGGGACAGACAATCAGCCCCAGCATTTT. This encodes CASSESSGTDNQPQHF.

This CDR3 reads CASSLSPGTPNTEAFF. The CDR3 DNA follows: TGTGCCAGCAGTTTATCCCCCGGGACACCGAACACTGAAGCTTTCTTT. The chain uses TRBV27 and TRBJ1-1; D is perhaps TRBD1 (6 bases). The CDR3 is 16 residues long. Germline CDR1 and CDR2: MNHEY and SMNVEV (reference sequence). The V and J ends lost 0 bases and 1 base respectively, with 12 bases between them.

CDR3 DNA: TGTGCCAGCAGCCTCTCCGAGGATAGAGATAATTCACCCCTCCACTTT. It codes for CASSLSEDRDNSPLHF. The chain joins TRBV6-6 to TRBJ1-6; D unclear. Germline V gene lookup returns CDR1 MNHNY and CDR2 SVGAGI (reference sequence). CDR3 length equals 16 residues. Trimming stripped 6 bases from V and 5 bases from J, with 17 bases between.

The J gene is TRBJ1-1, the V gene TRBV25-1; D is unclear. Germline CDR1 and CDR2: MGHDK and SYGVNS. Trimming pared 2 bases from V and 11 bases from J, leaving 9 bases between. The CDR3 covers 11 residues. The CDR3 reads CASSEGFFAFF. Here the CDR3 DNA reads TGTGCCAGCAGTGAAGGGTTTTTCGCTTTCTTT.

This clone was seen a few times. V usage is TRBV5-6 and J usage is TRBJ2-3, with D perhaps TRBD1 (6 bases). The CDR3 is 14 residues long. Between the trimmed V and J ends, which lost 4 bases and 5 bases, there was a span of 14 bases. From germline, CDR1 is SGHDT and CDR2 YYEEEE. CDR3 protein: CASSTPQGKDTQYF. The CDR3 coding sequence is TGTGCCAGCAGCACCCCACAGGGAAAAGATACGCAGTATTTT.

The J gene is TRBJ2-5, the V gene TRBV7-9; 7 nucleotides line up with TRBD1. The trim removed 4 bases at V and 2 bases at J, leaving 4 bases unmatched. The CDR3 runs to 14 residues. Germline CDR1 reads SEHNR; CDR2 reads FQNEAQ (reference sequence). The CDR3 spells CASSWTGDQETQYF. In nucleotides, the CDR3 is TGTGCCAGCAGCTGGACAGGAGATCAAGAGACCCAGTACTTC.

The V and J genes are TRBV5-6 and TRBJ2-5, with D possibly matching TRBD1 (6 bases). The CDR3 is 14 residues long. From germline, CDR1 is SGHDT and CDR2 YYEEEE. V lost 2 bases and J 4 bases, leaving 12 bases between the germline ends. The CDR3: CASSFGRGLETQYF. The CDR3 nucleotides read TGTGCCAGCAGCTTCGGCAGGGGCCTAGAGACCCAGTACTTC.

V gene TRBV7-9 combines with J gene TRBJ2-5, with 8 bases matching TRBD2. J was trimmed by 5 bases and V by 4 bases; bases with no gene match: 12. Germline lookup yields CDR1 SEHNR and CDR2 FQNEAQ (reference sequence). The CDR3 covers 16 residues. In DNA form, the CDR3 reads TGTGCCAGCAGCTCCGTGGTGCGGGGGGTCCGTGAGACCCAGTACTTC. Its protein is CASSSVVRGVRETQYF.

The rearrangement links TRBV13 to TRBJ2-1, with D possibly TRBD2 on 7 matching bases. The V end lost 2 bases, the J end lost 4 bases, and 15 bases lay between the germline ends. Per germline, CDR1 PRHDT and CDR2 FYEKMQ (reference sequence). The length of the CDR3 is 16 residues. The CDR3 sequence: CASSLMGASGYNEQFF. The CDR3 DNA reads TGTGCCAGCAGCTTAATGGGGGCTAGCGGTTACAATGAGCAGTTCTTC.

The rearrangement joins TRBV5-1 to TRBJ1-5; D is undetermined. Trimming shortened V by 8 bases and J by 2 bases, and 11 bases separated the two germline ends. This CDR3 has 13 amino acids. CDR1 and CDR2 (germline): SGHRS, YFSETQ. CDR3 nucleotides: TGCGCCAGGTGGGGTTTTGGCAATCAGCCCCAGCATTTT. This sequence encodes CARWGFGNQPQHF.

This clone has a count of ten or more. This sequence joins TRBV19 and TRBJ1-6; D is possibly TRBD1 (6 bases). The V gene lost 5 bases and the J gene lost 7 bases, with 15 bases spanning the gap. There are 15 residues in the CDR3. The germline V gene encodes CDR1 LNHDA and CDR2 SQIVND (reference sequence). CDR3 region: CASSVLGGLNSPLHF. In nucleotides, the CDR3 is TGTGCCAGTAGTGTCCTTGGGGGGCTGAATTCACCCCTCCACTTT.

The chain carries TRBV30 and TRBJ2-7; D is perhaps TRBD1 (6 bases). The germline gives CDR1 GTSNPN, CDR2 SVGIG (reference sequence). The ends were cut back, 3 bases at V and 2 bases at J, with 23 bases in the middle. This CDR3 has 17 amino acids. The chain's CDR3 is CAWSVTQRADRAYEQYF. The CDR3 bases are TGTGCCTGGAGCGTTACCCAAAGGGCGGACAGAGCCTACGAGCAGTACTTC.

This clone turned up a few times. V gene TRBV2 combines with J gene TRBJ1-1; D gene uncertain. The CDR3 contains 11 residues. CDR1 is SNHLY, CDR2 FYNNEI, per germline. With 10 bases removed from V and 5 bases from J, the gap between germline ends came to 11 bases. CDR3 sequence reads: CATRSATEAFF. The CDR3 DNA is TGTGCCACCAGATCGGCTACTGAAGCTTTCTTT.

V usage is TRBV11-2 and J usage is TRBJ2-1, with D hard to call. The V gene lost 1 base and the J gene lost 4 bases, with 8 bases spanning the gap. The length of the CDR3 is 14 residues. Germline assignment: CDR1 SGHAT and CDR2 FQNNGV. CDR3 sequence (DNA): TGTGCCAGCAGCTTAGGGTTTGGGTACAATGAGCAGTTCTTC. Translation: CASSLGFGYNEQFF.

Only one count was recorded for this clone. V is TRBV2 and J is TRBJ2-7, with D possibly TRBD1 on 5 matching bases. V was trimmed by 6 bases and J by 3 bases, leaving 15 bases between them. The CDR3 is 14 amino acids. CDR1 SNHLY and CDR2 FYNNEI come from the germline V gene. CDR3 nucleotides: TGTGCCAGCAGCCCAAGGGGTGAAGGCTACGAGCAGTACTTC. Amino acids: CASSPRGEGYEQYF.

The rearrangement uses TRBV2 and TRBJ1-2; TRBD1 agrees at 8 bases. This CDR3 comprises 15 residues. V was pared by 7 bases and J by 3 bases, with 10 bases of the junction left unmatched. From germline, CDR1 is SNHLY and CDR2 FYNNEI. This chain's CDR3 is CASIVGQGVDYGYTF. CDR3 bases: TGTGCCAGCATCGTAGGACAGGGCGTGGACTATGGCTACACCTTC.

The chain joins TRBV2 to TRBJ1-3; D is unresolved. This CDR3 comprises 14 residues. The ends were cut back, 1 base at V and 4 bases at J, with 8 bases in the middle. In germline, CDR1 is SNHLY, CDR2 FYNNEI. This chain's CDR3 is CASSEGTYGNTIYF. The DNA of the CDR3 is TGTGCCAGCAGTGAAGGGACTTACGGAAACACCATATATTTT.

The rearrangement uses TRBV5-1 and TRBJ2-1; 8 bases line up with TRBD2. Trimming cost V 3 bases and J 5 bases; bases outside gene matches: 7. CDR3 length equals 15 residues. CDR1 is SGHRS and CDR2 is YFSETQ in the germline V gene. The CDR3 region has the DNA TGCGCCAGCAGCTCCGGGACTAGTTCCCACAATGAGCAGTTCTTC. It specifies CASSSGTSSHNEQFF.

The chain recombines TRBV5-6 with TRBJ1-1; a possible D gene is TRBD1 (5 bases). Germline loops: CDR1 SGHDT, CDR2 YYEEEE. Deletions cut 4 bases from V and 5 bases from J, with 18 bases between. This CDR3 has 15 residues. CDR3 region: CASSPEQEGWTEAFF. The CDR3 coding sequence is TGTGCCAGCAGCCCTGAACAGGAAGGGTGGACTGAAGCTTTCTTT.

The J gene is TRBJ2-1, the V gene TRBV29-1; 7 nucleotides line up with TRBD1. Germline V CDR1 and CDR2: SQVTM, ANQGSEA. With V trimmed by 6 bases and J by 8 bases, 4 bases remained unmatched. This CDR3 contains 11 residues. CDR3 sequence reads: CSVATGDEQFF. The CDR3 DNA is TGCAGCGTAGCCACAGGGGATGAGCAGTTCTTC.